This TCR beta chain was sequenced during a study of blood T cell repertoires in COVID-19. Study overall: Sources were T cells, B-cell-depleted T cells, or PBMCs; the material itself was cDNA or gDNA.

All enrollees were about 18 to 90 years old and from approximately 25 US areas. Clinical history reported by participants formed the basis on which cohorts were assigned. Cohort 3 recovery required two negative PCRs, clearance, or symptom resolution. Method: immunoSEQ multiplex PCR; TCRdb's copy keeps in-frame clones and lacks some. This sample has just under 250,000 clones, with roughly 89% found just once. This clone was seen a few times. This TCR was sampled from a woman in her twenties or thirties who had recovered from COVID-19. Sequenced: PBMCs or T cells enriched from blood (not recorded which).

The CDR3 region is CASSPRWGTGFPVDTEAFF. CDR3 nucleotide sequence: TGTGCCAGCTCACCACGATGGGGGACAGGCTTCCCAGTGGACACTGAAGCTTTCTTT. The chain has TRBV18 and TRBJ1-1, with 8 bases lining up with TRBD1. CDR3 length: 19 residues. V gave up 1 base and J gave up 3 bases; unmatched junction bases: 16. The V gene's germline CDR1 is KGHSH and CDR2 LQKENI. The entire variable domain, with the rest obtained from reference TRBV18 and TRBJ1-1, is as follows: NAGVMQNPRHLVRRRGQEARLRCSPMKGHSHVYWYRQLPEEGLKFMVYLQKENIIDESGMPKERFSAEFPKEGPSILRIQQVVRGDSAAYFCASSPRWGTGFPVDTEAFFGQGTRLTVV.